Shown below are 10 T cell receptor beta chains from a single sample sequenced in a study of response to subunit inactivated influenza vaccine. TCRdb passed the RT-PCR reads through MiXCR, listing each CDR3 protein once. This repertoire shows 500,000 to 600,000 distinct CDR3 sequences, 12% to 15% found once; its top ten account for around 10%. The sample consisted of PBMCs from blood, taken less than 13 days after vaccination. These receptors originate from a man aged 50 to 60 who received an inactivated influenza vaccine.

This clonotype was seen at least ten times. This chain connects TRBV29-1 to TRBJ2-1; D possibly corresponds to TRBD2 (6 bases). V gave up 4 bases and J gave up 4 bases, with 8 bases separating them. Per germline, CDR1 SQVTM and CDR2 ANQGSEA. The length of the CDR3 is 12 residues. The CDR3 is CSVGGTYNEQFF. CDR3 DNA: TGCAGCGTTGGCGGGACTTACAATGAGCAGTTCTTC.

V is TRBV10-3 and J is TRBJ2-5; TRBD1 matches 12 bases. Germline V gives CDR1 ENHRY, CDR2 SYGVKD. The J segment lost 4 bases and the V segment lost 5 bases, leaving 8 bases of the junction unmatched. This CDR3 region has 16 residues. CDR3 DNA: TGTGCCATCAGTATTGCCGGGACAGGGGGCCCAGAGACCCAGTACTTC. It encodes CAISIAGTGGPETQYF.

This sequence joins TRBV12-3 or TRBV12-4 and TRBJ1-2; D perhaps matches TRBD1 (5 bases). CDR3 length: 12 amino acids. V lost 5 bases and J 4 bases, leaving 8 bases between the germline ends. CDR3 sequence reads: CASSGTAYGYTF. CDR3 bases: TGTGCCAGCAGTGGGACGGCCTATGGCTACACCTTC.

Sample share makes this clonotype medium-sized. The CDR3 here is CASSLQDTDTQYF. For the CDR3, the DNA is TGCGCCAGCAGCTTGCAGGACACAGATACGCAGTATTTT. The J gene is TRBJ2-3, the V gene TRBV5-1; unclear D gene. This CDR3 comprises 13 residues. Germline CDR1 SGHRS, CDR2 YFSETQ. The V gene lost 1 base and the J gene lost 2 bases, with 5 bases spanning the gap.

The count of this clonotype is one. The chain joins TRBV6-5 to TRBJ2-7; D may be TRBD1 (6 bases). Deletions cut 6 bases from V and 1 base from J, with 16 bases between. This CDR3 is built from 15 residues. Germline V lookup: CDR1 MNHEY, CDR2 SVGAGI. The CDR3 reads CASRLGGEGSYEQYF. The CDR3 DNA follows: TGTGCCAGCAGGTTAGGGGGAGAGGGTTCCTACGAGCAGTACTTC.

The J gene is TRBJ2-5, the V gene TRBV12-3 or TRBV12-4, with 11 bases aligning to TRBD2. The CDR3 has 17 amino acids. With 5 bases clipped from V and 7 bases from J, the junction kept 15 bases outside the gene matches. This chain's CDR3 is CASSELSGGAIIGTQYF. CDR3 sequence (DNA): TGTGCCAGCAGTGAACTTAGCGGGGGGGCCATTATTGGGACCCAGTACTTC.

This clonotype was counted a few times. The chain employs TRBV6-6 and TRBJ2-2, with D perhaps matching TRBD2 (5 bases). The germline V and J ends were trimmed by 8 bases and 5 bases, with 6 bases remaining between them. The CDR3 is made up of 11 amino acids. CDR1 MNHNY and CDR2 SVGAGI come from the germline V gene (reference sequence). The CDR3 DNA sequence: TGTGCCAGCGAGGGTACCGGGGAGCTGTTTTTT. Its protein product is CASEGTGELFF.

J is TRBJ2-1 and V is TRBV7-6; weak D call: TRBD2 (7 bases). V lost 5 bases, J lost 4 bases, and 21 bases lay in between. Per the germline V gene, CDR1 is SGHVS and CDR2 is FNYEAQ. This CDR3 is 17 amino acids long. This CDR3 reads CASSPIVGGPGYNEQFF. The CDR3 region has the DNA TGTGCCAGCAGCCCTATAGTGGGGGGGCCGGGGTACAATGAGCAGTTCTTC.

In its sample, this clonotype was seen many times. As DNA, the CDR3 is TGTGCCAGCAGTGGGACTAGCGGAACAGATACGCAGTATTTT. Protein product: CASSGTSGTDTQYF. The V call is TRBV6-1, the J call TRBJ2-3; 10 positions match TRBD2. After removal of 4 bases from V and 3 bases from J, the junction contained 1 base not matched to a gene. The germline V gene encodes CDR1 MNHNS and CDR2 SASEGT. The CDR3 is 14 amino acids.

The chain carries TRBV4-2 and TRBJ2-3; TRBD2 matches 7 bases. CDR3 length: 15 residues. V gave up 2 bases and J gave up 4 bases; unmatched junction bases: 6. Germline CDR1 and CDR2: LGHNA and YNFKEQ. This chain's CDR3 is CASSQTGAGADTQYF. CDR3 coding DNA: TGTGCCAGCAGCCAAACAGGTGCGGGGGCAGATACGCAGTATTTT.